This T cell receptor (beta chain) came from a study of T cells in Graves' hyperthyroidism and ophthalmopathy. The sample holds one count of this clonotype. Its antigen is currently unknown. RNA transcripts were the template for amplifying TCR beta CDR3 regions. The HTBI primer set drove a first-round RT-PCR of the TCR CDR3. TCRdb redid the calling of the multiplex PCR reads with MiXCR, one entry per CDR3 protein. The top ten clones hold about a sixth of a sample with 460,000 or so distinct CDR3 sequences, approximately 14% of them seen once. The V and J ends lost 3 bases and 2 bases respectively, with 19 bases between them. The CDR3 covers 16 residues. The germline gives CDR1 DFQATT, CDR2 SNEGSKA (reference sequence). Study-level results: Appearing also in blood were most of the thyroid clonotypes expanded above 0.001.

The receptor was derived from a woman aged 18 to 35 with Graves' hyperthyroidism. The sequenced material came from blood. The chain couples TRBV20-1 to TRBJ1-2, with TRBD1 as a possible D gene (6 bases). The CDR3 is CSARGGAGIGNYGYTF. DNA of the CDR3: TGCAGTGCTAGGGGGGGGGCGGGAATAGGCAACTATGGCTACACCTTC.